This T cell receptor beta chain derives from a study of patients and donors after allogeneic stem cell transplantation. TCRdb used MiXCR to reprocess the RT-PCR reads, holding one entry per CDR3 protein. The sample has about 90,000 distinct CDR3 sequences; around 49% are singletons. Germline values: CDR1 DFQATT, CDR2 SNEGSKA (reference sequence). The CDR3 length is 11 residues. This sequence was found in a human donor who was either an allogeneic HSCT recipient or a stem cell or donor lymphocyte infusion donor (not recorded which). It is not recorded whose cells these are; they may come from a transplant donor. The chain carries TRBV20-1 and TRBJ1-1; D unresolved. Sequencing was carried out using blood, either unsorted or a sorted T cell fraction (not recorded which). DNA for the CDR3: TGCACCGCTCGAGAGAACACTGAAGCTTTCTTT. Residues: CTARENTEAFF.